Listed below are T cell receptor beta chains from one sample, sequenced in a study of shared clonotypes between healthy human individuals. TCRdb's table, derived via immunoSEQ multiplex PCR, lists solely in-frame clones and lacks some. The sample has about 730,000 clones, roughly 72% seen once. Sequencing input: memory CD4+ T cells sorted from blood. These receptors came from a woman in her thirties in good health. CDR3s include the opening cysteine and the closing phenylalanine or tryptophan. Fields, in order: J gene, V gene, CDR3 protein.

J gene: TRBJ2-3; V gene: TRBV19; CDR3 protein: CASSIGSSEGRTDTQYF
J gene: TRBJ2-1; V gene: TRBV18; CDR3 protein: CASSPPGAPNNEQFF
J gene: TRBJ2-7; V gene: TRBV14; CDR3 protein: CASRAQGSYEQYF
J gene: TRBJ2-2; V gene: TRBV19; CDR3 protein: CASQRRGGSYSNTGELFF
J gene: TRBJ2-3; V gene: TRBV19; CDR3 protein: CATTGTGGANTQYF
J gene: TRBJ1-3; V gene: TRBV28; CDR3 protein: CASRHFDIFSGNTIYF
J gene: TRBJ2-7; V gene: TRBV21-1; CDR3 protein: CAITPGESSYEQYF
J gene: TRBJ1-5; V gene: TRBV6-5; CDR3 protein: CASSRTEPKSQHF
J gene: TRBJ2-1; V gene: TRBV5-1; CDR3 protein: CASNRRPGTSSYNEQFF
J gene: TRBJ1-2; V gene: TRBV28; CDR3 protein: CASSLGGYGYTF
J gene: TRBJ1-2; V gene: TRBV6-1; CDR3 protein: CARDRVGGYTF
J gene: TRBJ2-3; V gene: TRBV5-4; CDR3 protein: CASSLDTATDTQYF
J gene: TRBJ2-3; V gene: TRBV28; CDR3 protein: CASSSWTGSRTDTQYF
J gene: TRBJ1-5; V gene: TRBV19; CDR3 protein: CASSGLPSNQPQHF
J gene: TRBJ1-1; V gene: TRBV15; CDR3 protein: CATSRGQGNTEAFF
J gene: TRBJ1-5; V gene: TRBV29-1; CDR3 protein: CSVAGGAQDQPQHF
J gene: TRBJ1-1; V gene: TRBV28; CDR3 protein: CASSFGTGNTEAFF
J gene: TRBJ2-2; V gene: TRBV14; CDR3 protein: CASSQETGGFWANTGELFF
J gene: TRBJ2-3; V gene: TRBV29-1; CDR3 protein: CSVAGLAGGRAADGAQYF
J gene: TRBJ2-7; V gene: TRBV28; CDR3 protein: CASSTGNHEQYF
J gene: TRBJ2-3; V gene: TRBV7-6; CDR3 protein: CASSRPTGLAGGSLPDTQYF
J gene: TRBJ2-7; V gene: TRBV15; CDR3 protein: CATSRGGSGSGEQYF
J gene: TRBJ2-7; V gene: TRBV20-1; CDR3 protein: CSARGDRDQYF
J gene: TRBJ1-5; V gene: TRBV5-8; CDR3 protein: CASSPGRTPGQPQHF
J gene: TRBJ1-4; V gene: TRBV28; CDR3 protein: CASSLSNPTSREKLFF
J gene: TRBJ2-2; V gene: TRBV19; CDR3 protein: CASNTRRGTGELFF
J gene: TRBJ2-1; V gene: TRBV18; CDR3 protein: CASSPLFDNEQFF
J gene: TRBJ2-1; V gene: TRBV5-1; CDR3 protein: CASSAGSGSYNEQFF
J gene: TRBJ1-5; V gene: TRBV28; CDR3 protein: CASSVTRSNQPQHF
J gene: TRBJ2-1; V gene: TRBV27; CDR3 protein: CASSGDMYNEQFF
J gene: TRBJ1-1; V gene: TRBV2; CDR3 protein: CASRPLTGENTEAFF
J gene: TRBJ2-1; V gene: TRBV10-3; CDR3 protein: CAISKRDRGNNEQFF
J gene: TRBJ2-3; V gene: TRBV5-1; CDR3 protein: CASSLESRTDTQYF
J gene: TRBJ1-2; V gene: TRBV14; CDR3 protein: CASSQRPSAF
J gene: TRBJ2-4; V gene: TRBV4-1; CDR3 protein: CASSLGEGNRNIQYF
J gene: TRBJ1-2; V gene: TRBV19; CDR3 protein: CASTPPGGPNGYTF
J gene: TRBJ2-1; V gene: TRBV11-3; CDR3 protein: CASSVGQGYNEQFF
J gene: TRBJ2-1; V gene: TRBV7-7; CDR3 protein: CASSPRVIYNEQFF
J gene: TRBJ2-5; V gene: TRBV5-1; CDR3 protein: CASSFVGLAQETQYF
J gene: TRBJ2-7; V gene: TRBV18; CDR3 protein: CASSLTGTGTYEQYF
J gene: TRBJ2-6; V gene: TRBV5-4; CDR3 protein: CASSLESGANVLTF
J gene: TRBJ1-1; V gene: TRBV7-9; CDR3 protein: CASSQGQFTEAFF